Following are 29 T cell receptor beta chains from one sample sequenced in a study of tumor-infiltrating lymphocytes in primary liver carcinoma. Each 20-30 mg portion of unsorted bulk tissue served as the source for co-extraction of RNA and DNA. The investigators made TCR beta cDNA from approximately 0.5 ug total RNA, using a constant-region primer. TCR beta libraries came from three nested multiplex PCR rounds using slightly modified ARM-PCR. Use of TRBV1-TRBV30 forward primers with a C-beta reverse primer characterized the first two PCR rounds, which lasted about 9 cycles each. MiXCR was run by TCRdb on the multiplex PCR reads, yielding one entry per CDR3 protein. The sample records about 190,000 distinct CDR3 sequences, about 82% being singletons. Sequencing used tumor tissue from primary liver carcinoma. Receptors were obtained from a man aged 40-50 years with primary liver carcinoma and hepatitis B virus infection.

The table lists this clonotype with a few counts. Mismatch with germline at one junction end may stem from a read error. The J gene is TRBJ2-1, the V gene TRBV4-2; 9 bases map to TRBD1. The CDR3 is 16 amino acids. Germline assignment: CDR1 LGHNA and CDR2 YNFKEQ. The CDR3 sequence: CASSHARGQGNNEQFF. The CDR3 nucleotides read TGTGCCAGCAGCCACGCCCGTGGACAGGGGAACAATGAACAGTTCTTC.

The chain uses TRBV28 and TRBJ1-4; D ambiguous. The CDR3 spans 17 residues. The V gene lost 3 bases and the J gene lost 3 bases, with 17 bases spanning the gap. From germline, CDR1 is MDHEN and CDR2 SYDVKM. The CDR3 DNA reads TGTGCCAGCAGTTTTGGGAACGGATTTGCATCTAATGAAAAACTGTTTTTT. This sequence encodes CASSFGNGFASNEKLFF.

V and J are TRBV20-1 and TRBJ1-1, with TRBD1 identical over 9 bases. The CDR3 is made up of 14 amino acids. The germline V gene encodes CDR1 DFQATT and CDR2 SNEGSKA (reference sequence). J was trimmed by 7 bases and V by 3 bases; bases with no gene match: 9. DNA for the CDR3: TGCAGTGCTAGGGAACAGGGGGCTCATGGTGAAGCTTTCTTT. Amino acid sequence: CSAREQGAHGEAFF.

As to this clonotype: In this CDR3 the conserved last residue, phenylalanine or tryptophan, is missing, so a read error is likely. This chain joins TRBV14 and TRBJ2-1; perhaps TRBD2 as D (7 bases). This CDR3 comprises 16 residues. Trimming left V 6 bases short and J 7 bases short, with 22 bases between. Germline CDR1 SGHDN, CDR2 FVKESK. CDR3: CASSRRPGGRLNEQFL. CDR3 DNA: TGTGCCAGCAGTCGTCGACCGGGGGGCCGTTTAAATGAGCAGTTCTTA.

This clonotype has a count of ten or more. This rearrangement joins TRBV6-6 to TRBJ1-3; a possible D gene is TRBD1 (5 bases). Looked up from germline, CDR1 is MNHNY and CDR2 is SVGAGI (reference sequence). V dropped 5 bases and J dropped 0 bases, with 11 bases sitting between them. The CDR3 totals 15 residues. The CDR3 reads CASSPGGGSGNTIYF. The CDR3 region has the DNA TGTGCCAGCAGTCCCGGGGGGGGCTCTGGAAACACCATATATTTT.

Worth noting for this clonotype: A single base separates this from a much larger clone, so it may be a read error. The chain recombines TRBV5-1 with TRBJ2-7, with TRBD2 identical over 12 bases. The trim removed 4 bases at V and 3 bases at J, leaving 2 bases unmatched. Per germline, CDR1 SGHRS and CDR2 YFSETQ. This CDR3 contains 14 residues. The CDR3 DNA reads as TGCGCCAGCAGCCAGACTAGCGGGAGCTACGAGCAGTACTTC. Its translation is CASSQTSGSYEQYF. The whole variable domain, remainder taken from reference TRBV5-1 and TRBJ2-7, is KAGVTQTPRYLIKTRGQQVTLSCSPISGHRSVSWYQQTPGQGLQFLFEYFSETQRNKGNFPGRFSGRQFSNSRSEMNVSTLELGDSALYLCASSQTSGSYEQYFGPGTRLTVT.

In regard to this clonotype: A read error may produce the germline difference seen at one junction end. The chain carries TRBV6-1 and TRBJ2-3; 8 nucleotides line up with TRBD1. This CDR3 is built from 12 residues. Per germline, CDR1 MNHNS and CDR2 SASEGT. As DNA, the CDR3 is TGTGCCAGCAAATCGGGGACAGGCATGCAGAATTTT. As protein: CASKSGTGMQNF.

The chain employs TRBV29-1 and TRBJ2-3; maybe TRBD2 (5 bases). Germline lookup yields CDR1 SQVTM and CDR2 ANQGSEA. This CDR3 spans 14 amino acids. DNA of the CDR3: TGCAACGCGTGGGTTTCGGGATTGTCAGATACGCAGTATTTT. Encoded protein: CNAWVSGLSDTQYF.

Turning to this clonotype: The germline gene is not matched at one end of the junction; a read error may be the cause. The J gene is TRBJ2-2, the V gene TRBV11-2, with 12 bases lining up with TRBD2. Germline V gives CDR1 SGHAT, CDR2 FQNNGV. This CDR3 has 16 amino acids. The CDR3 spells CASNLVTSGGTGELFF. The CDR3 DNA is TGTGCCAGCAACTTAGTGACTAGCGGGGGCACCGGGGAACTGTTTTTC.

This clonotype was counted a few times. Compared with germline, one end of the junction differs, possibly owing to a read error. The V and J genes are TRBV11-1 and TRBJ2-2; 8 nucleotides match TRBD2. Germline CDR1 and CDR2: SGHAT and FQDESV (reference sequence). CDR3 size: 15 residues. The CDR3 sequence: CASSLSGVNTGQLFF. In DNA, the CDR3 is TGTGCCAGCAGCCTTAGCGGGGTGAACACCGGGCAGCTGTTTTTC. The variable domain in full, completed from reference TRBV11-1 and TRBJ2-2, reads EAEVAQSPRYKITEKSQAVAFWCDPISGHATLYWYRQILGQGPELLVQFQDESVVDDSQLPKDRFSAERLKGVDSTLKIQPAELGDSAMYLCASSLSGVNTGQLFFGEGSRLTVL.

In regard to this clonotype: Sequence at one end of the junction differs from germline and may be a read error. This sequence joins TRBV12-3 or TRBV12-4 and TRBJ2-5; a weak D match, TRBD1 (5 bases). This CDR3 has 14 residues. The CDR3: CANSFPGNEETQYF. As DNA, the CDR3 is TGTGCCAACAGTTTTCCAGGGAATGAGGAGACCCAGTACTTC.

This chain connects TRBV6-6 to TRBJ2-7; tentative D call: TRBD2 (7 bases). The CDR3 is 15 amino acids. Trimming pared 7 bases from V and 2 bases from J, leaving 18 bases between. Germline values: CDR1 MNHNY, CDR2 SVGAGI (reference sequence). CDR3 protein: CASTLGGLGAYEQYF. The CDR3 region has the DNA TGTGCCAGCACCCTGGGGGGGCTCGGTGCCTACGAGCAGTACTTC.

A note on this clonotype: The junction departs from the called germline gene at one end, perhaps through a read error. V usage is TRBV11-3 and J usage is TRBJ2-1; 9 nucleotides agree with TRBD1. The germline CDR1 and CDR2 sequences are SGHNT and YENEEA. There are 15 residues in the CDR3. The DNA for the CDR3 is TGTGCCAGCAGATTAGCCGGGACAGGGTACAATGAGCAGTTTTTC. Amino acids: CASRLAGTGYNEQFF. The entire variable domain, with the rest obtained from reference TRBV11-3 and TRBJ2-1, is as follows: EAGVVQSPRYKIIEKKQPVAFWCNPISGHNTLYWYLQNLGQGPELLIRYENEEAVDDSQLPKDRFSAERLKGVDSTLKIQPAELGDSAVYLCASRLAGTGYNEQFFGPGTRLTVL.

The genes are TRBV4-2 and TRBJ1-1; D ambiguous. This CDR3 region has 15 residues. Per the germline V gene, CDR1 is LGHNA and CDR2 is YNFKEQ. V was cut by 0 bases and J by 7 bases, with 15 bases left in between. Written as DNA, the CDR3 is TGTGCCAGCAGCCAAGAGACTCCGGTAGGCCATGAAGCTTTCTTT. Its translation: CASSQETPVGHEAFF.

As for this clonotype: Its ends do not fully match the called genes, so a read error is possible. The chain links TRBV11-2 to TRBJ2-4; D uncertain. The CDR3 has 15 residues. CDR1 and CDR2 from the germline V gene are SGHAT and FQNNGV. The CDR3 protein is CTTTTSAVAKNIQCF. DNA of the CDR3: TGTACCACCACCACTTCGGCGGTAGCCAAAAACATTCAGTGCTTC.

As for this clonotype: The CDR3 does not end in the conserved phenylalanine or tryptophan, so this is likely a read error. The chain has TRBV6-1 and TRBJ2-3; D gene ambiguous. Germline CDR1 MNHNS, CDR2 SASEGT. CDR3 length equals 12 residues. CDR3 nucleotide sequence: TGTGCAAGCAAGCCCGGCACAGATACGCAGTATTGT. Translating gives CASKPGTDTQYC.

Comments on this clonotype: Since a much larger clone is just one base distant, this may be a read error. The chain uses TRBV7-9 and TRBJ1-6; D unclear. This CDR3 region has 14 residues. The V and J ends lost 4 bases and 3 bases respectively, with 7 bases between them. Per germline, CDR1 SEHNR and CDR2 FQNEAQ (reference sequence). The DNA of the CDR3 is TGTGCCAGCAGCTCAGACAACTATAATTCACCCCTCCACTTT. The encoded protein is CASSSDNYNSPLHF.

Turning to this clonotype: The conserved phenylalanine or tryptophan normally closing the CDR3 is absent here, so this likely arose from a read error. The J gene is TRBJ2-1, the V gene TRBV14, with D possibly matching TRBD2 (6 bases). The CDR3 contains 15 residues. The germline V gene encodes CDR1 SGHDN and CDR2 FVKESK. The CDR3 loop is CTSSQRRGRDGEQFL. DNA of the CDR3: TGTACCAGCAGCCAACGTCGAGGGCGGGACGGTGAGCAGTTCCTC.

Note on this clonotype: One end of the junction fails to match germline, which may point to a read error. V is TRBV6-2 or TRBV6-3 and J is TRBJ2-2, with D perhaps TRBD2 (7 bases). There are 16 residues in the CDR3. Germline V gives CDR1 MNHEY, CDR2 SVGEGT. The CDR3 protein is CASTTPGGGSPGQLFF. In DNA, the CDR3 is TGTGCCAGCACTACACCCGGGGGCGGGAGCCCCGGGCAGCTGTTTTTT.

Worth noting for this clonotype: One end of the junction is discordant with germline, which a read error may explain. The chain joins TRBV29-1 to TRBJ2-1; 7 bases fit TRBD2. CDR1 SQVTM and CDR2 ANQGSEA come from the germline V gene. This CDR3 region has 14 residues. This CDR3 reads CSGTRTGDYIEQFF. The CDR3 DNA follows: TGCAGCGGAACGCGGACGGGGGACTACATTGAGCAGTTCTTC.

This clonotype came up once. The J gene is TRBJ2-3, the V gene TRBV28, with 8 positions matching TRBD1. CDR1 is MDHEN and CDR2 is SYDVKM in the germline V gene. The CDR3 is made up of 18 amino acids. V lost 7 bases, J lost 7 bases, and 22 bases stayed unmatched. The CDR3 region has the DNA TGTGCCAGCACTCCTATCCGAGACAGGGGAAGGAATAGAAATACGCAGTATTTT. Residues: CASTPIRDRGRNRNTQYF.

A word on this clonotype: The CDR3 carries no conserved terminal phenylalanine or tryptophan, so it likely arises from a read error. The chain combines TRBV4-3 with TRBJ2-7; 7 nucleotides align to TRBD1. Germline V gene sequence: CDR1 LGHNA, CDR2 YSLEER. The CDR3 runs to 16 residues. The CDR3 sequence is CAGSQEETGAPFEQYL. The CDR3 DNA sequence: TGCGCCGGCAGCCAAGAAGAAACAGGGGCCCCCTTCGAGCAGTACTTA.

This chain links TRBV12-3 or TRBV12-4 with TRBJ1-2; D is ambiguous. CDR3 length: 12 residues. V lost 9 bases, J lost 4 bases, and 12 bases lay in between. The CDR3 coding sequence is TGTGCCAGTAATTCCTCAGTCTATGGCTACACCTTC. Translated: CASNSSVYGYTF.

The chain joins TRBV20-1 to TRBJ2-7; unclear D gene. Germline V CDR1 and CDR2: DFQATT, SNEGSKA (reference sequence). V was pared by 2 bases and J by 1 base, with 12 bases between. This CDR3 region has 14 residues. The DNA of the CDR3 is TGCAGTGCTAGAACAGTGGGAAGGTCCTACGAGCAGTACTTC. This encodes CSARTVGRSYEQYF.

As concerns this clonotype: In this CDR3 the conserved last residue, phenylalanine or tryptophan, is missing, so a read error is likely. No DNA is shown, since the ends of the CDR3 on it are uncertain; the CDR3 is the one TCRdb lists. The CDR3 reads CASSFILGQGNTEALL. The genes are TRBV12-3 or TRBV12-4 and TRBJ1-1; TRBD1 is the table's D call, not checked against the DNA. The CDR3 has 16 amino acids, counting both end residues.

V and J are TRBV5-1 and TRBJ2-1, with TRBD2 matching over 11 bases. The CDR3 has 15 residues. Losses at the gene ends were 7 bases for V and 8 bases for J; bases not matched to a gene: 11. The germline V gene has CDR1 SGHRS and CDR2 YFSETQ. CDR3 region: CASGNSGRAGDEQFF. Written as DNA, the CDR3 is TGCGCCAGCGGTAATAGCGGGAGGGCCGGGGATGAGCAGTTCTTC.

As for this clonotype: The conserved closing phenylalanine or tryptophan is absent in this CDR3, likely reflecting a read error. The J gene is TRBJ2-5, the V gene TRBV4-1; D is possibly TRBD2 (5 bases). Germline-derived CDR1 and CDR2 are MGHRA and YSYEKL. The CDR3 consists of 14 residues. CDR3 coding DNA: TGCGCCAGCAGCCCCCTGGACTGTAAAGAGACGCAGTACTTA. It translates to CASSPLDCKETQYL.

In the case of this clonotype: Compared with germline, one end of the junction differs, possibly owing to a read error. The rearrangement joins TRBV5-4 to TRBJ2-1; the D gene is possibly TRBD2 (7 bases). Germline CDR1 reads SGHNT; CDR2 reads YYREEE (reference sequence). This CDR3 comprises 16 residues. The CDR3 reads CASSFDGGLSYNEQFF. The CDR3 coding sequence is TGCGCCAGCAGCTTTGACGGGGGGCTTTCCTACAATGAGCAGTTCTTC.

The rearrangement links TRBV11-2 to TRBJ2-5, with 7 bases fitting TRBD2. CDR1 and CDR2 from the germline V gene are SGHAT and FQNNGV. This CDR3 region has 17 residues. The trim removed 1 base at V and 13 bases at J, leaving 21 bases unmatched. The CDR3 DNA reads as TGTGCCAGCAGCTTAGGGCTGTCTAGCGGAAGGGATGAGACCATGTACTTC. As protein: CASSLGLSSGRDETMYF.